The rows below give T cell receptor beta chains drawn from one sample of a study of CD8+CD57+ T cells in acquired aplastic anemia. MiXCR, run by TCRdb on the reads, gives a single entry per CDR3 protein. The data show hundreds of thousands of distinct CDR3 sequences, approximately 82% seen once. Material: sorted CD4+, CD8+, or CD8+CD57+ T cells (not recorded which) from PBMCs. The receptors shown here come from a human donor with aplastic anemia. The CDR3 runs from the conserved cysteine through the conserved F or W. The D gene is left open where the match is weak. Size tells how often a clone was seen (once, few, many) or the class of an expanded clone, and some rows leave it out.

j_call | clone_size | v_call | d_call | cdr3_nt | cdr3_aa
TRBJ1-6 | many | TRBV5-1 | TRBD1 | TGCGCCAGCAGCCCTCGACAGGGGAGCTCCTATAATTCACCCCTCCACTTT | CASSPRQGSSYNSPLHF
TRBJ1-6 | NA | TRBV7-6 | NA | TGTGCCAGCAGTGAAGTTGGGGAATCCTATAATTCACCCCTCCACTTT | CASSEVGESYNSPLHF
TRBJ1-5 | once | TRBV15 | NA | TGTGCCACCAGCAGAGTAGGAGGTCGATCGCATTTT | CATSRVGGRSHF
TRBJ1-1 | NA | TRBV7-8 | NA | TGTGCCAGCAGCTTAGCGGGAGGGCAAAATGAAGCTTTCTTT | CASSLAGGQNEAFF
TRBJ1-1 | NA | TRBV7-8 | NA | TGTGCCAGCAGTCCCAACCACATGAACACTGAAGCTTTCTTT | CASSPNHMNTEAFF
TRBJ1-3 | NA | TRBV10-3 | TRBD1 | TGTGCCATCAGCCCGCCGGGACAGGGAAACACCATATATTTT | CAISPPGQGNTIYF
TRBJ1-1 | NA | TRBV9 | TRBD1 | TGTGCCAGCAGCACCGGGACAGGGGGGACGAACACTGAAGCTTTCTTT | CASSTGTGGTNTEAFF
TRBJ2-7 | few | TRBV11-3 | NA | TGCGCCAGCAGCTTAGAAGTGACAAGCTCCTACGAGCAGTACTTC | CASSLEVTSSYEQYF
TRBJ2-3 | NA | TRBV11-1 | NA | TGTGCCAGCAGCCGGACGGGGAATAATACGCAGTATTTT | CASSRTGNNTQYF
TRBJ1-1 | NA | TRBV7-9 | NA | TGCGCCAGCAGCGATCACAGCATCAACACTAGAGCTTTCTTT | CASSDHSINTRAFF
TRBJ1-1 | NA | TRBV5-8 | NA | TGTGCCAGCAGCCAAGCGACAGTAAACACTGAAGCTTTCTTT | CASSQATVNTEAFF
TRBJ1-1 | NA | TRBV11-3 | NA | TGTGCCAGCAGCGGAGTGCGGACAGCGAACACTGAAGCTTTCTTT | CASSGVRTANTEAFF
TRBJ1-2 | once | TRBV7-8 | NA | TGTGCCAGCAGCTTAGCGGGCGGAACTGATACCTACACCTTC | CASSLAGGTDTYTF
TRBJ2-5 | NA | TRBV5-1 | NA | TGCGCCATCCCGCTCCCAGATCAAGGGAACCAGTACTTC | CAIPLPDQGNQYF
TRBJ1-3 | NA | TRBV4-1 | TRBD1 | TGCGCCAGCAGCCAAGGGCTAACAGGGGACCCTGGAAACACCATATATTTT | CASSQGLTGDPGNTIYF
TRBJ2-3 | NA | TRBV2 | NA | TGTGCCAGCGGCGCCGTGGGTAGCACAACTACGCAGTATTTT | CASGAVGSTTTQYF